The 6 T cell receptor beta chains presented below share a single source sample, sequenced in a study of a mutant IDH1 vaccine in newly diagnosed glioma. The time point denotes: week 23, last vaccination. Every vaccine dose comprised 300 ug of mutant IDH1 20-mer peptide plus topical imiquimod. Their recognized antigens are unknown. Generated by immunoSEQ multiplex PCR, the TCRdb table keeps only in-frame clones and is missing some. The sample lists 60,000 to 100,000 clones; 85% to 90% were seen once. The sequences come from PBMCs, collected from a glioma patient whose treatment included an IDH1 peptide vaccine. The source is a woman between 45 and 60 years old with glioma.

The genes are TRBV29-1 and TRBJ1-3; tentatively, D is TRBD1 (6 bases). The germline V gene encodes CDR1 SQVTM and CDR2 ANQGSEA. The CDR3 has 14 amino acids. Trimming left V 2 bases short and J 4 bases short, with 12 bases between. The CDR3 DNA follows: TGCAGCGTTGAAAAGGGGGGCACGGGAAACACCATATATTTT. Protein: CSVEKGGTGNTIYF. Combining the CDR3 with reference TRBV29-1 and TRBJ1-3 gives the whole variable domain SAVISQKPSRDICQRGTSLTIQCQVDSQVTMMFWYRQQPGQSLTLIATANQGSEATYESGFVIDKFPISRPNLTFSTLTVSNMSPEDSSIYLCSVEKGGTGNTIYFGEGSWLTVV.

The gene calls are TRBV2 and TRBJ2-1; D not certain. V was cut by 4 bases and J by 0 bases, with 10 bases left in between. CDR1 SNHLY and CDR2 FYNNEI come from the germline V gene. The CDR3 totals 15 residues. The CDR3 DNA reads as TGTGCCAGCAGTGTAGGGCGGAGCTCCTACAATGAGCAGTTCTTC. This sequence encodes CASSVGRSSYNEQFF.

The CDR3 sequence: CASTPTTGGKTEAFF. In DNA form, the CDR3 reads TGTGCCAGCACCCCCACCACAGGGGGCAAAACTGAAGCTTTCTTT. This chain uses TRBV5-5 with TRBJ1-1, with 9 nucleotides matching TRBD1. The CDR3 length is 15 residues. The ends lost 6 bases at V and 5 bases at J; junction bases unmatched: 11. The germline CDR1 and CDR2 sequences are SGHKS and YYEKEE (reference sequence). Looking up the rest from reference TRBV5-5 and TRBJ1-1 gives the full variable domain: DAGVTQSPTHLIKTRGQQVTLRCSPISGHKSVSWYQQVLGQGPQFIFQYYEKEERGRGNFPDRFSARQFPNYSSELNVNALLLGDSALYLCASTPTTGGKTEAFFGQGTRLTVV.

The rearrangement uses TRBV25-1 and TRBJ1-4; D call uncertain. The CDR3 contains 12 residues. The germline gives CDR1 MGHDK, CDR2 SYGVNS. Trimming shortened V by 0 bases and J by 8 bases, and 4 bases separated the two germline ends. In DNA form, the CDR3 reads TGTGCCAGCAGTGAATATTACGAAAAACTGTTTTTT. Its translation is CASSEYYEKLFF.

This chain links TRBV11-2 with TRBJ1-2; unclear D gene. Germline CDR1 reads SGHAT; CDR2 reads FQNNGV. The V end lost 0 bases, the J end lost 7 bases, and 12 bases lay between the germline ends. This CDR3 is built from 14 residues. The CDR3 DNA follows: TGTGCCAGCAGCTTAGACCCCGGGTATGGTGGCTACACCTTC. Its translation: CASSLDPGYGGYTF. Using reference TRBV11-2 and TRBJ1-2 for the parts outside the CDR3, the full variable domain is EAGVAQSPRYKIIEKRQSVAFWCNPISGHATLYWYQQILGQGPKLLIQFQNNGVVDDSQLPKDRFSAERLKGVDSTLKIQPAKLEDSAVYLCASSLDPGYGGYTFGSGTRLTVV.

The V and J genes are TRBV7-9 and TRBJ2-5, with no clear D. Trimming removed 6 bases from V and 4 bases from J, with 12 bases in between. Germline V lookup: CDR1 SEHNR, CDR2 FQNEAQ (reference sequence). CDR3 size: 13 residues. The CDR3 nucleotides read TGTGCCAGCAGACGAACGGGTGGAGAGACCCAGTACTTC. Its translation is CASRRTGGETQYF.